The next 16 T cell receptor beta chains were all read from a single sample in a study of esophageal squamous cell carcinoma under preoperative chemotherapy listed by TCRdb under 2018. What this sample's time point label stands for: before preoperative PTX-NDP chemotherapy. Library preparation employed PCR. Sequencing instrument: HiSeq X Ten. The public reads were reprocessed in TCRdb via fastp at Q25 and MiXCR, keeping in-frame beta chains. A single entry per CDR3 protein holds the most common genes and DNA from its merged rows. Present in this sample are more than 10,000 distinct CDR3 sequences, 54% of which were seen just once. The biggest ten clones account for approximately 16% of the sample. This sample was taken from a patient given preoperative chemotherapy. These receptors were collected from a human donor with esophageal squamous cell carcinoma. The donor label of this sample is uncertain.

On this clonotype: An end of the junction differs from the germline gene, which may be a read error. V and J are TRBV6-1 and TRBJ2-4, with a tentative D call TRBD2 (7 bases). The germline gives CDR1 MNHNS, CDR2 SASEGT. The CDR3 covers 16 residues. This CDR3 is CASRPGDAGAKDMQYF. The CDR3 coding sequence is TGTGCCAGCAGACCGGGGGACGCGGGGGCCAAAGACATGCAGTATTTC.

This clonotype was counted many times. The chain's CDR3 is CASSPQAGGGGKTQYF. The CDR3 DNA sequence: TGTGCCAGCAGCCCGCAAGCCGGGGGGGGCGGGAAGACCCAGTACTTC. This rearrangement joins TRBV7-6 to TRBJ2-1; 8 nucleotides match TRBD2. The end of the DNA is better explained by TRBJ2-5, so the J call may be wrong. Germline lookup yields CDR1 SGHVS and CDR2 FNYEAQ. The CDR3 runs to 16 residues.

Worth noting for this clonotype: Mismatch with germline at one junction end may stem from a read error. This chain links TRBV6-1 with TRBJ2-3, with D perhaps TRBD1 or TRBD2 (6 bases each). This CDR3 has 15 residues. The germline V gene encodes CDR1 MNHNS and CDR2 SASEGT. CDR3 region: CAGGEGGSGTETQYF. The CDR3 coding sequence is TGTGCCGGGGGTGAAGGGGGGAGTGGCACAGAGACGCAGTACTTT.

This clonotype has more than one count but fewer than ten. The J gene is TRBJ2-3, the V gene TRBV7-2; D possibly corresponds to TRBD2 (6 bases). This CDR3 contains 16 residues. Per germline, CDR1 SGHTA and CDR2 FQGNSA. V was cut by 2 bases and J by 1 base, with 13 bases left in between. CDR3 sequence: CASSLTTGAGTDTQYF. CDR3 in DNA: TGTGCCAGCAGCTTAACTACGGGAGCGGGCACAGATACGCAGTATTTT.

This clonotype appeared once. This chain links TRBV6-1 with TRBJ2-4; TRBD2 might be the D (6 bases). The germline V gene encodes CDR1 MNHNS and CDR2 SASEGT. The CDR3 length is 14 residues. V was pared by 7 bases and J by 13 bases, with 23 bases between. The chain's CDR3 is CASTGVRAKNTQYF. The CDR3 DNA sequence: TGTGCCAGCACGGGGGTGCGTGCCAAAAATACGCAGTACTTC.

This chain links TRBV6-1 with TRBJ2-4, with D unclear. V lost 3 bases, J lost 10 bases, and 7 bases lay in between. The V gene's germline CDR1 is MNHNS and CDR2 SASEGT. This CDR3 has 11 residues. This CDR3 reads CASSESLIQYF. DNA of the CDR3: TGTGCCAGCAGTGAGAGTCTAATTCAGTACTTC.

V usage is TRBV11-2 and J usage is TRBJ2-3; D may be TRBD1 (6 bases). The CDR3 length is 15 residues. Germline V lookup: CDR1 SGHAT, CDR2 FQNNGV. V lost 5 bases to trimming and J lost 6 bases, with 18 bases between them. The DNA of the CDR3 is TGTGCCAGCAGCCCCCGGGGTCAGGGGATGGATACGCAGTATTTT. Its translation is CASSPRGQGMDTQYF.

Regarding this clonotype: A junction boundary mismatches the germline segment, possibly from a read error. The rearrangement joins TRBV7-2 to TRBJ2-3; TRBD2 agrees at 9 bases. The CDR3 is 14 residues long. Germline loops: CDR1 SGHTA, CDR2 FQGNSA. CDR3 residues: CASSVAGVAETQYF. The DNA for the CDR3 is TGTGCGAGCAGCGTAGCGGGGGTGGCAGAGACGCAGTATTTT. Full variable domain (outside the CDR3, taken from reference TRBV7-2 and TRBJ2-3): GAGVSQSPSNKVTEKGKDVELRCDPISGHTALYWYRQSLGQGLEFLIYFQGNSAPDKSGLPSDRFSAERTGGSVSTLTIQRTQQEDSAVYLCASSVAGVAETQYFGPGTRLTVL.

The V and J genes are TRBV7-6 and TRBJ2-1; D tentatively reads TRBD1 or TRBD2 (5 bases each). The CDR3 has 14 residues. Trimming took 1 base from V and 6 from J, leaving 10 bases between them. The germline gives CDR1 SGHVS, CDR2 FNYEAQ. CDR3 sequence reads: CASSLGGTFNEQFF. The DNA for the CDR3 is TGTGCCAGCAGCTTAGGGGGGACGTTCAATGAGCAGTTCTTC. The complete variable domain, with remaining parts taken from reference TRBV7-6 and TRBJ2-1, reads GAGVSQSPRYKVTKRGQDVALRCDPISGHVSLYWYRQALGQGPEFLTYFNYEAQQDKSGLPNDRFSAERPEGSISTLTIQRTEQRDSAMYRCASSLGGTFNEQFFGPGTRLTVL.

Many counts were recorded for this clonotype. The CDR3 DNA sequence: TGTGCCAGCAGAATCGGGGGGACTAGCGGGAGGGACGCGGGGAGGATCGGGGAGCTGTTTTTT. Its protein is CASRIGGTSGRDAGRIGELFF. V gene TRBV6-1 combines with J gene TRBJ2-2; TRBD2 aligns across 16 bases. Per the germline V gene, CDR1 is MNHNS and CDR2 is SASEGT. CDR3 size: 21 residues. Losses at the gene ends were 6 bases for V and 7 bases for J; bases not matched to a gene: 20.

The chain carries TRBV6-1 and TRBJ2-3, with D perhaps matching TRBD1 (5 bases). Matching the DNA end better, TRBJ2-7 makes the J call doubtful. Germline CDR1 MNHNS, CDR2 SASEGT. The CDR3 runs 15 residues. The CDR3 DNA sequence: TGTGCCAGCAGCGATGGGGCTCGTGACTCAGATACGCAGTACTTC. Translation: CASSDGARDSDTQYF.

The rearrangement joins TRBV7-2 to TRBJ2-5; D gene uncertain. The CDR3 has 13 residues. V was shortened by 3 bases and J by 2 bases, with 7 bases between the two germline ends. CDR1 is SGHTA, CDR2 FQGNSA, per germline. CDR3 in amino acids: CASSFEVQETQYF. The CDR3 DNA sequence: TGTGCCAGCAGCTTCGAAGTACAAGAGACCCAGTACTTC.

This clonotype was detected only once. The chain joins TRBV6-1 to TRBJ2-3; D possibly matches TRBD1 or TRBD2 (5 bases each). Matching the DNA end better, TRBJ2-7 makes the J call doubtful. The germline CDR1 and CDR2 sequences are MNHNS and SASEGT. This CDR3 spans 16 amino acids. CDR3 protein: CASSELWGSAKDTQYF. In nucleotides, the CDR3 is TGTGCCAGCAGTGAATTGTGGGGGAGCGCCAAAGACACGCAGTACTTC.

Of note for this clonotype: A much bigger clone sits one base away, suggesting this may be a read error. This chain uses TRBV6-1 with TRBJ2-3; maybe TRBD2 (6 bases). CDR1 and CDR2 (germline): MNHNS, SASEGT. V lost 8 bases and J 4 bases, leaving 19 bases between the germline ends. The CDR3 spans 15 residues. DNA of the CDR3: TGTGCCAGCGGTCGAGGAGGGGCCGCCGCAGATACGCAGTATTTT. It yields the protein CASGRGGAAADTQYF.

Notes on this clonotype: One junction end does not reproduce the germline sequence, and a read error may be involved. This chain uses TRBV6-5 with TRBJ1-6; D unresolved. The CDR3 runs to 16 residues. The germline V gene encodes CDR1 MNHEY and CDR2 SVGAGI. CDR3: CASSYSQFSHNSPLHF. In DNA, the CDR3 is TGTGCCAGCAGTTACTCGCAGTTCTCCCATAATTCACCCCTCCACTTT.

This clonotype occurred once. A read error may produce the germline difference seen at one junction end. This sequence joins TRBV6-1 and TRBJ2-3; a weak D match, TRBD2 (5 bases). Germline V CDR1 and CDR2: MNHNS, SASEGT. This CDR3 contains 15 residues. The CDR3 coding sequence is TGTGCCAGCAGTGTAGAGGGCGTGGACCAAGATACGCAGTACTTT. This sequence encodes CASSVEGVDQDTQYF.